The present T cell receptor beta chain was sequenced within a study of radiation and T cells in renal cell carcinoma. Measured with immunoSEQ multiplex PCR; TCRdb has only the in-frame clones, and not every one. The data hold 150,000 or so clones, with around nine tenths observed a single time. Trimming took 5 bases from V and 4 from J, leaving 12 bases between them. This CDR3 spans 13 amino acids. CDR1 and CDR2 from the germline V gene are SGHVS and FNYEAQ. Time point: baseline pretreatment blood. Treatment specified: 15 Gy SBRT to primary tumor, nephrectomy 4 weeks later. This receptor was identified in a woman aged 50 to 60 with renal cell carcinoma. This chain joins TRBV7-6 and TRBJ2-7; D not resolved. The sequenced sample was blood, obtained from a patient whose treatment included radiotherapy and nephrectomy. The CDR3 loop is CASSPLFGYEQYF. The CDR3 nucleotides are TGTGCCAGCAGCCCACTTTTCGGATACGAGCAGTACTTC.